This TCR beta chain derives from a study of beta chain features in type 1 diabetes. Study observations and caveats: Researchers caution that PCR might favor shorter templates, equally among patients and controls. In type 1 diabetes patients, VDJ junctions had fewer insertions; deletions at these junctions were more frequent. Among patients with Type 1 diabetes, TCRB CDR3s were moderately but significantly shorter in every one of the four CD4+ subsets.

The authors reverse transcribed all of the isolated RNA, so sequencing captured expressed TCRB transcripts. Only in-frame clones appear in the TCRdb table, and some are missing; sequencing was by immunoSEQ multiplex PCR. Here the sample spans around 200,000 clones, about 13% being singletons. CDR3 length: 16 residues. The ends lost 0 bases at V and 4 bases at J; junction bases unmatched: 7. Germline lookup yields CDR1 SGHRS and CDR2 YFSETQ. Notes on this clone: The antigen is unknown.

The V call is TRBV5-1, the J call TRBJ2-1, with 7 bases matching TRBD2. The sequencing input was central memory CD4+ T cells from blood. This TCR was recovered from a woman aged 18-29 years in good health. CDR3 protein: CASSLVAGVGYNEQFF. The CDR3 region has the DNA TGCGCCAGCAGCTTGGTTGCGGGAGTGGGTTACAATGAGCAGTTCTTC.